This T cell receptor (beta chain) appears in the sequencing data of a study of blood T cells in healthy people across ages. Study conclusions and caveats: Relative to aged donors, long-lived donors carried more naive CD4+ cells and displayed higher diversity. Older individuals had lower TCR beta diversity per million T cells (the decline was roughly linear).

The V and J ends lost 0 bases and 0 bases respectively, with 9 bases between them. Germline lookup yields CDR1 MNHEY and CDR2 SVGAGI. The CDR3 covers 15 residues. Every donor gave roughly 9.6 milliliters of peripheral blood. Together with a sample-barcoded 5' primer, a J-beta primer mix was included in a second PCR lasting about 7 to 11 cycles. Sequencing yielded, for each sample, at least 3 million paired-end reads carrying CDR3. Via MiXCR, TCRdb re-called the 5' RACE reads, giving one row per CDR3 protein. The repertoire holds roughly 800,000 distinct CDR3 sequences, with roughly 64% as singletons. For this clonotype: Its antigen is currently unknown.

This chain connects TRBV6-5 to TRBJ2-7; D uncertain. The source is a man aged 25 to 40 in good health. The specimen was blood. The CDR3 loop is CASSYSQASSYEQYF. In DNA form, the CDR3 reads TGTGCCAGCAGTTACTCCCAGGCGAGCTCCTACGAGCAGTACTTC.